This TCR beta chain was recovered during a study of cytomegalovirus exposure and HLA in healthy donors. This clone was counted a single time. Germline V gene sequence: CDR1 SGDLS, CDR2 YYNGEE. V was clipped by 0 bases and J by 2 bases; unmatched bases: 7. CDR3 size: 18 residues. PCR involved 60 Vbeta and 13 Jbeta primers. Using immunoSEQ multiplex PCR, the repertoire was profiled, and TCRdb retains in-frame clones only, with some absent. The table shows about 210,000 clones, with 65% to 90% occurring only once. This clonotype was obtained from a woman in her 30s in good health and CMV-seronegative. Sequenced input: PBMCs. J is TRBJ2-3 and V is TRBV9; TRBD2 agrees at 12 bases. The CDR3, as DNA: TGTGCCAGCAGCGTAGGCCCCCTAGCGGGGGGGGTCACAGATACGCAGTATTTT. Translating gives CASSVGPLAGGVTDTQYF.